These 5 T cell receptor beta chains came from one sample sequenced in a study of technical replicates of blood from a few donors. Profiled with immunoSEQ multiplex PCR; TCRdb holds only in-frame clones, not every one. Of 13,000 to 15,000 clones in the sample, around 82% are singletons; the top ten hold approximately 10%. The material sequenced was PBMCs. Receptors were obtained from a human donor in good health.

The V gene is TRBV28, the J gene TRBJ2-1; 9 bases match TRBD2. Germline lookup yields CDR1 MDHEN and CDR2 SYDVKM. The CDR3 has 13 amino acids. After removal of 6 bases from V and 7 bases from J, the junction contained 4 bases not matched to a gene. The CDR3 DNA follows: TGTGCCAGCAGGGCGGGAGGGCCGAATGAGCAGTTCTTC. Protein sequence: CASRAGGPNEQFF. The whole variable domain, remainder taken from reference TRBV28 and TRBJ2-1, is DVKVTQSSRYLVKRTGEKVFLECVQDMDHENMFWYRQDPGLGLRLIYFSYDVKMKEKGDIPEGYSVSREKKERFSLILESASTNQTSMYLCASRAGGPNEQFFGPGTRLTVL.

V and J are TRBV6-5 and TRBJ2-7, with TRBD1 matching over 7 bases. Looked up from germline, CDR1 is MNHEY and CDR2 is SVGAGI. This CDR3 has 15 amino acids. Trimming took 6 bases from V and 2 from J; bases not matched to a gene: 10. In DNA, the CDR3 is TGTGCCAGCAGACCGGGACAGAGAGCAGCCTACGAGCAGTACTTC. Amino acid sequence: CASRPGQRAAYEQYF.

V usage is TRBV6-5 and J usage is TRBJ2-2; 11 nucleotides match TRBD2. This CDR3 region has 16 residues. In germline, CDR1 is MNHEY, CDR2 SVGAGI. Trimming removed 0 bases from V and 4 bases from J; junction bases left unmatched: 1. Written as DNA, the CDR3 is TGTGCCAGCAGTTACTCACTAGCGGGAGTCACCGGGGAGCTGTTTTTT. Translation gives CASSYSLAGVTGELFF.

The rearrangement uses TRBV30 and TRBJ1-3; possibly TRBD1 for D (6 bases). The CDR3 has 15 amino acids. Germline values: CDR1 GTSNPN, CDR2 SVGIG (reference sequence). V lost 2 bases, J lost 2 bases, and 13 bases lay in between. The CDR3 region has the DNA TGTGCCTGGAGTCACCCTTACAGGGCTGGAAACACCATATATTTT. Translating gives CAWSHPYRAGNTIYF.

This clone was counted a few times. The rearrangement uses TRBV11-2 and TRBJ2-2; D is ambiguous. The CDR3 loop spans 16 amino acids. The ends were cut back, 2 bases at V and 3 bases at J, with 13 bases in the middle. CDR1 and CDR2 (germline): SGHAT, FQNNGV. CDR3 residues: CASSLLAGTDTGELFF. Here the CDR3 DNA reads TGTGCCAGCAGCTTACTCGCCGGTACGGACACCGGGGAGCTGTTTTTT.